This T cell receptor beta chain was documented in a study of radiotherapy plus CTLA-4 blockade in lung cancer. Across the study: Objective responses emerged in around a sixth of patients, and roughly 30% attained disease control.

Regarding the study as a whole: Early blood T cell clone dynamics reportedly forecast response best, with interferon-beta. Clones of tumor-derived TCRs expanded in blood after radiotherapy plus ipilimumab.

Those with chemo-refractory metastatic non-small-cell lung cancer were treated with focal radiation combined with CTLA-4 blockade using ipilimumab. Clones were read by immunoSEQ multiplex PCR, and TCRdb kept only the in-frame ones, dropping some. The data hold about 62,000 clones, with roughly three quarters observed a single time. Per germline, CDR1 SGHDN and CDR2 FVKESK. The CDR3 is 15 residues long. V was cut by 4 bases and J by 4 bases, with 14 bases left in between. A word on this clone: The antigen remains unidentified.

The specimen was peripheral blood, collected from a patient treated with radiotherapy plus ipilimumab. This clonotype was sampled from a human donor with non-small cell lung cancer who had a complete response to radiotherapy plus ipilimumab. This rearrangement joins TRBV14 to TRBJ2-1; TRBD1 is a possible D gene (6 bases). For the CDR3, the DNA is TGTGCCAGCAGCCCGGACAGCTGGTTATACAATGAGCAGTTCTTC. It is translated as CASSPDSWLYNEQFF.